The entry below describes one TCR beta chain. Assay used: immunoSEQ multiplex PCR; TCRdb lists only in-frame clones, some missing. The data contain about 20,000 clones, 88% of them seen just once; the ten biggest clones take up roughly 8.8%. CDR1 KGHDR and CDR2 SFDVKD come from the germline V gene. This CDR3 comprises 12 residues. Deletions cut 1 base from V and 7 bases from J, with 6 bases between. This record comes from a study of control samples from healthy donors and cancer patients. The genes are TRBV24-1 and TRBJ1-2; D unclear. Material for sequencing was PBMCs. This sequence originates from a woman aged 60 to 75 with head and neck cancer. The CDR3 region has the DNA TGTGCCACCAGTGATTTTCCGGGTGGCTACACCTTC. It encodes CATSDFPGGYTF.